The 19 T cell receptor beta chains below were found in one sample sequenced in a study of lung T cells in sarcoidosis with Löfgren's syndrome. TCRdb re-analysed the reads in MiXCR, keeping a single row per CDR3 protein. The table records tens of thousands of distinct CDR3 sequences, over 20% of them present only once. Sequencing input: CD4+ T cells from PBMCs. These receptors were taken from a human donor with sarcoidosis (Löfgren's syndrome or another form), or a control subject (not recorded which).

This clonotype was seen only a few times. V usage is TRBV4-1 and J usage is TRBJ2-2; 8 bases align to TRBD2. Germline CDR1 and CDR2: MGHRA and YSYEKL. The J segment lost 0 bases and the V segment lost 2 bases, leaving 20 bases of the junction unmatched. The length of the CDR3 is 22 residues. The CDR3 here is CASSQPGILAVKHPANTGELFF. The CDR3 DNA reads TGCGCCAGCAGCCAACCCGGAATACTAGCGGTCAAACACCCGGCGAACACCGGGGAGCTGTTTTTT.

This clonotype turned up a few times. The chain couples TRBV30 to TRBJ1-1; D is undetermined. Germline V gene lookup returns CDR1 GTSNPN and CDR2 SVGIG (reference sequence). The germline V and J ends were trimmed by 2 bases and 2 bases, with 6 bases remaining between them. This CDR3 region has 12 residues. CDR3 amino acids: CAWSRSNTEAFF. In DNA, the CDR3 is TGTGCCTGGAGTAGGTCCAACACTGAAGCTTTCTTT. The full variable domain, with the rest looked up from reference TRBV30 and TRBJ1-1, is SQTIHQWPATLVQPVGSPLSLECTVEGTSNPNLYWYRQAAGRGLQLLFYSVGIGQISSEVPQNLSASRPQDRQFILSSKKLLLSDSGFYLCAWSRSNTEAFFGQGTRLTVV.

Ten or more counts support this clonotype. The chain is built from TRBV4-1 and TRBJ2-3, with 8 nucleotides matching TRBD2. This CDR3 spans 18 amino acids. Germline loops: CDR1 MGHRA, CDR2 YSYEKL. The J segment lost 1 base and the V segment lost 0 bases, leaving 9 bases of the junction unmatched. The CDR3 coding sequence is TGCGCCAGCAGCCAAGATCCAGCGGGGGCCCTCGGCACAGATACGCAGTATTTT. As protein: CASSQDPAGALGTDTQYF.

In nucleotides, the CDR3 is TGTGCCAGCAGCCCGGACAACTCTGGAAACACCATATATTTT. Its translation is CASSPDNSGNTIYF. The J gene is TRBJ1-3, the V gene TRBV3-1; maybe TRBD1 (5 bases). The CDR3 is 14 residues long. The V gene's germline CDR1 is LGHDT and CDR2 YNNKEL (reference sequence). The ends were cut back, 4 bases at V and 0 bases at J, with 7 bases in the middle.

About this clonotype: A read error may explain this, as a much larger clone is one base away. The V and J genes are TRBV19 and TRBJ2-1; possibly TRBD1 or TRBD2 for D (5 bases each). CDR1 is LNHDA, CDR2 SQIVND, per germline (reference sequence). The CDR3 has 11 residues. CDR3 residues: CASSIVGEQLF. CDR3 DNA sequence: TGTGCCAGTAGTATTGTAGGGGAGCAGCTCTTC.

This clonotype came up many times. One end of the junction is discordant with germline, which a read error may explain. The CDR3 DNA reads TGTGCCATCAGTTACAGACTAGCGGGGGCCCCGTACCAAGAGACCCAGTACTTC. Amino acid sequence: CAISYRLAGAPYQETQYF. The V gene is TRBV6-6, the J gene TRBJ2-5, with 12 bases fitting TRBD2. The length of the CDR3 is 18 residues. Looked up from germline, CDR1 is MNHNY and CDR2 is SVGAGI (reference sequence).

There are a few counts of this clonotype. The chain combines TRBV19 with TRBJ1-1; D is ambiguous. Germline CDR1 is LNHDA and CDR2 is SQIVND (reference sequence). This CDR3 is built from 12 residues. With 8 bases removed from V and 1 base from J, the gap between germline ends came to 8 bases. The DNA for the CDR3 is TGTGCCAGTTCACATCGGAACACTGAAGCTTTCTTT. This translates into CASSHRNTEAFF.

The chain has TRBV5-4 and TRBJ2-5, with D maybe TRBD2 (6 bases). V lost 2 bases and J lost 6, with 14 bases in between. CDR3 length equals 14 residues. CDR1 and CDR2 (germline): SGHNT, YYREEE (reference sequence). CDR3 residues: CASSFPAGKQTQYF. The CDR3 nucleotides read TGTGCCAGCAGCTTCCCCGCGGGGAAGCAGACCCAGTACTTC.

This chain links TRBV5-1 with TRBJ2-2, with D unclear. The CDR3 is 16 residues long. CDR1 SGHRS and CDR2 YFSETQ come from the germline V gene. The ends were cut back, 1 base at V and 2 bases at J, with 12 bases in the middle. The chain's CDR3 is CASSLFPKGNTGELFF. As DNA, the CDR3 is TGCGCCAGCAGCTTGTTCCCAAAGGGTAACACCGGGGAGCTGTTTTTT.

The genes are TRBV19 and TRBJ1-5, with a weak D call TRBD1 (5 bases). Trimming removed 5 bases at V and 1 base at J, with 30 bases between. Germline V gene data show CDR1 as LNHDA and CDR2 as SQIVND (reference sequence). The CDR3 contains 21 residues. The CDR3 coding sequence is TGTGCCAGTAGTTTCCCGGACTTCATCTTGTTCGGAGGGGAGAGCAATCAGCCCCAGCATTTT. Translated: CASSFPDFILFGGESNQPQHF.

Remarks on this clonotype: A much more abundant neighbour one base away suggests this may be a read error. This sequence joins TRBV28 and TRBJ2-3; 7 positions match TRBD1. Germline V gives CDR1 MDHEN, CDR2 SYDVKM. The CDR3 totals 14 residues. CDR3 protein: CTSRADRATDTQYF. The DNA for the CDR3 is TGTACCAGCAGGGCCGACAGGGCCACAGATACGCAGTATTTT. Based on the CDR3 plus reference TRBV28 and TRBJ2-3, the full variable domain is DVKVTQSSRYLVKRTGEKVFLECVQDMDHENMFWYRQDPGLGLRLIYFSYDVKMKEKGDIPEGYSVSREKKERFSLILESASTNQTSMYLCTSRADRATDTQYFGPGTRLTVL.

This clonotype was recorded a few times. The chain employs TRBV19 and TRBJ2-7; D assignment may be TRBD1 or TRBD2 (5 bases each). The CDR3 contains 13 residues. V was cut by 7 bases and J by 0 bases, with 10 bases left in between. The germline V gene has CDR1 LNHDA and CDR2 SQIVND (reference sequence). The CDR3: CASNQGPSYEQYF. The CDR3, as DNA: TGTGCCAGTAATCAGGGACCCTCCTACGAGCAGTACTTC.

This clonotype was found many times. The V call is TRBV27, the J call TRBJ2-1; the D is unclear. Per germline, CDR1 MNHEY and CDR2 SMNVEV (reference sequence). This CDR3 contains 14 residues. Trimming took 4 bases from V and 3 from J, leaving 10 bases between them. CDR3 nucleotide sequence: TGTGCCAGCAGTTCCTACAAAAACTACAATGAGCAGTTCTTC. It yields the protein CASSSYKNYNEQFF.

V is TRBV3-1 and J is TRBJ2-5, with D unresolved. From germline, CDR1 is LGHDT and CDR2 YNNKEL (reference sequence). This CDR3 has 13 amino acids. V dropped 0 bases and J dropped 4 bases, with 6 bases sitting between them. CDR3 sequence (DNA): TGTGCCAGCAGCCAAGATGGTGGAGAGACCCAGTACTTC. It encodes CASSQDGGETQYF.

The chain links TRBV2 to TRBJ2-4; D may be TRBD2 (5 bases). V gave up 5 bases and J gave up 3 bases, with 14 bases separating them. The CDR3 runs 15 residues. CDR1 SNHLY and CDR2 FYNNEI come from the germline V gene. CDR3 residues: CASSPDSLVKNIQYF. The CDR3 DNA reads TGTGCCAGCAGTCCGGACTCCTTGGTCAAAAACATTCAGTACTTC.

V usage is TRBV19 and J usage is TRBJ2-1; 7 nucleotides align to TRBD2. Germline CDR1 reads LNHDA; CDR2 reads SQIVND (reference sequence). This CDR3 region has 17 residues. Trimming at V came to 5 bases and at J to 10 bases, leaving 20 bases not matched to a gene. In DNA form, the CDR3 reads TGTGCCAGTAGTCCCGCCCGGACTAGGAGCTTTCCCCTAGAGCAGTTCTTC. Its protein is CASSPARTRSFPLEQFF.

V gene TRBV19 combines with J gene TRBJ2-3; 7 bases are shared with TRBD2. The junction had 8 bases not matched to a gene; V was cut back by 0 bases and J by 2 bases. The CDR3 extends over 17 amino acids. CDR1 and CDR2 from the germline V gene are LNHDA and SQIVND (reference sequence). The CDR3 spells CASSIDTLAGATDTQYF. CDR3 bases: TGTGCCAGTAGTATAGATACCCTTGCGGGAGCCACAGATACGCAGTATTTT.

This clonotype was found many times. This chain uses TRBV20-1 with TRBJ2-7; possibly TRBD2 for D (6 bases). This CDR3 has 12 amino acids. The V and J ends lost 8 bases and 6 bases respectively, with 17 bases between them. Germline V gene sequence: CDR1 DFQATT, CDR2 SNEGSKA (reference sequence). CDR3: CSTPGDGGEQYF. DNA for the CDR3: TGCAGTACCCCGGGGGATGGGGGCGAGCAGTACTTC.

Note on this clonotype: This sequence may be a read error, since a much larger clone differs from it by one base. This chain connects TRBV28 to TRBJ1-5; D not certain. The CDR3 is 13 amino acids. Germline V gene data show CDR1 as MDHEN and CDR2 as SYDVKM. This chain's CDR3 is CASDVAGNQPQRF. The CDR3 region has the DNA TGTGCCAGCGACGTCGCGGGAAATCAGCCCCAGCGTTTT.